This T cell receptor beta chain was captured by sequencing in a study of shared clonotypes between healthy human individuals. Measured with immunoSEQ multiplex PCR; TCRdb has only the in-frame clones, and not every one. This sample has a few million clones; around 94% occur once, and the top ten carry around 0.14%. The investigators split CD4+ cells into a CD45RA+ naive subset and a CD45RA-negative memory subset. Sequenced input: naive CD4+ T cells sorted from blood. Noted subset: CD45RA+ positively selected. This clonotype was sampled from a man younger than 35 in good health.

This CDR3 is CAISGVAGMGNEQFF. The CDR3 DNA is TGTGCCATCAGTGGGGTAGCGGGAATGGGGAATGAGCAGTTCTTC. V usage is TRBV10-3 and J usage is TRBJ2-1; 8 positions agree with TRBD2. Germline assignment: CDR1 ENHRY and CDR2 SYGVKD. V lost 4 bases, J lost 7 bases, and 9 bases stayed unmatched. The CDR3 is 15 amino acids.